These T cell receptor beta chains were read from a single sample in a study of persistence of HIV-infected CD4 T cells. These receptors have no identified antigens. Clones were sequenced by immunoSEQ multiplex PCR, and TCRdb holds only the in-frame ones, with some missing. Here the sample spans about 40,000 clones, more than 75% being singletons. Sequences were derived from cultured CD4+ T cells from PBMCs, sampled from a patient who received antiretroviral therapy. Every receptor here comes from an adult with HIV. The donor label of this sample is uncertain. Both conserved end residues are part of each CDR3. Fields, in order: CDR3 protein, CDR3 DNA, J gene, D gene, V gene, clone size. A D gene is named only where the DNA matches it firmly. Size values are once, few and many counts, or a class for expanded clones, and some rows have none.

CDR3aa: CASSLLPETGHGYTF
CDR3nt: TGTGCCAGCTCACTCTTACCGGAGACAGGGCATGGCTACACCTTC
j_gene: TRBJ1-2
d_gene: TRBD1
v_gene: TRBV18
abundance: few

CDR3aa: CASSQPGRDEQYF
CDR3nt: TGTGCCAGCAGCCAACCTGGGAGAGACGAGCAGTACTTC
j_gene: TRBJ2-7
d_gene: NA
v_gene: TRBV3-1/TRBV3-2
abundance: NA

CDR3aa: CASSYPLTGGGGELFF
CDR3nt: TGTGCCAGCAGTTACCCACTGACAGGGGGCGGCGGGGAGCTGTTTTTT
j_gene: TRBJ2-2
d_gene: TRBD1
v_gene: TRBV6-6
abundance: NA

CDR3aa: CATSDSGQGQETQYF
CDR3nt: TGTGCCACCAGTGATTCAGGGCAGGGTCAAGAGACCCAGTACTTC
j_gene: TRBJ2-5
d_gene: NA
v_gene: TRBV24-1
abundance: NA

CDR3aa: CASTHPRSGHYGYTF
CDR3nt: TGTGCCAGCACTCATCCTCGGTCGGGCCATTATGGCTACACCTTC
j_gene: TRBJ1-2
d_gene: NA
v_gene: TRBV28
abundance: NA

CDR3aa: CSVDRGSYTEAFF
CDR3nt: TGCAGCGTTGACAGGGGGTCTTACACTGAAGCTTTCTTT
j_gene: TRBJ1-1
d_gene: TRBD1
v_gene: TRBV29-1
abundance: NA

CDR3aa: CASSFSGLQETQYF
CDR3nt: TGTGCCAGCAGCTTCTCTGGACTCCAAGAGACCCAGTACTTC
j_gene: TRBJ2-5
d_gene: NA
v_gene: TRBV7-9
abundance: NA

CDR3aa: CASSSRVSEAFF
CDR3nt: TGTGCCAGCAGTTCGAGGGTTTCTGAAGCTTTCTTT
j_gene: TRBJ1-1
d_gene: NA
v_gene: TRBV27
abundance: NA

CDR3aa: CASSEALGGNEQFF
CDR3nt: TGTGCCAGCAGTGAAGCGCTGGGAGGCAATGAGCAGTTCTTC
j_gene: TRBJ2-1
d_gene: NA
v_gene: TRBV2
abundance: NA

CDR3aa: CASRARDYKKVEYYEQYF
CDR3nt: TGTGCCAGCAGAGCACGGGACTACAAAAAGGTGGAATACTACGAGCAGTACTTC
j_gene: TRBJ2-7
d_gene: TRBD2
v_gene: TRBV9
abundance: NA

CDR3aa: CASSEYSGGDTQYF
CDR3nt: TGTGCCAGCAGTGAATATAGCGGGGGGGATACGCAGTATTTT
j_gene: TRBJ2-3
d_gene: TRBD2
v_gene: TRBV25-1
abundance: NA

CDR3aa: CASSSGLAGEQYF
CDR3nt: TGTGCCAGCAGTTCGGGACTCGCCGGGGAGCAGTACTTC
j_gene: TRBJ2-7
d_gene: NA
v_gene: TRBV28
abundance: NA

CDR3aa: CSASPSGVSTDTQYF
CDR3nt: TGCAGTGCTAGTCCCAGCGGGGTGAGCACAGATACGCAGTATTTT
j_gene: TRBJ2-3
d_gene: TRBD2
v_gene: TRBV20-1
abundance: NA

CDR3aa: CASSSNSYNEQFF
CDR3nt: TGTGCCAGCAGTTCGAACTCCTACAATGAGCAGTTCTTC
j_gene: TRBJ2-1
d_gene: NA
v_gene: TRBV5-5
abundance: NA

CDR3aa: CASSLAADRASGNTIYF
CDR3nt: TGCGCCAGCAGCTTGGCCGCGGACAGGGCTAGTGGAAACACCATATATTTT
j_gene: TRBJ1-3
d_gene: TRBD1
v_gene: TRBV5-1
abundance: once

CDR3aa: CASSPPRNTEAFF
CDR3nt: TGTGCCAGCAGTCCCCCCCGGAACACTGAAGCTTTCTTT
j_gene: TRBJ1-1
d_gene: NA
v_gene: TRBV28
abundance: NA

CDR3aa: CASSPLSIGEQFF
CDR3nt: TGTGCCAGCAGTCCATTATCGATCGGTGAGCAGTTCTTC
j_gene: TRBJ2-1
d_gene: NA
v_gene: TRBV2
abundance: NA

CDR3aa: CASSSNPDRVGNIQYF
CDR3nt: TGCGCCAGCAGCTCCAACCCCGACAGGGTAGGAAACATTCAGTACTTC
j_gene: TRBJ2-4
d_gene: TRBD1
v_gene: TRBV5-1
abundance: NA

CDR3aa: CASSLGRSNQPQHF
CDR3nt: TGTGCCAGCAGCCTAGGTCGGAGCAATCAGCCCCAGCATTTT
j_gene: TRBJ1-5
d_gene: NA
v_gene: TRBV28
abundance: NA

CDR3aa: CSAGGSSDTQYF
CDR3nt: TGCAGCGCCGGGGGTTCCTCTGATACGCAGTATTTT
j_gene: TRBJ2-3
d_gene: NA
v_gene: TRBV29-1
abundance: NA

CDR3aa: CASSPTGLLTDTQYF
CDR3nt: TGTGCCAGCAGCCCAACGGGACTCCTCACAGATACGCAGTATTTT
j_gene: TRBJ2-3
d_gene: NA
v_gene: TRBV7-2
abundance: NA

CDR3aa: CASSLRQPGELFF
CDR3nt: TGTGCCAGCAGCTTGCGGCAGCCCGGGGAGCTGTTTTTT
j_gene: TRBJ2-2
d_gene: NA
v_gene: TRBV5-8
abundance: NA

CDR3aa: CASSRGLANTGELFF
CDR3nt: TGTGCCAGCAGCCGGGGACTAGCGAACACCGGGGAGCTGTTTTTT
j_gene: TRBJ2-2
d_gene: TRBD2
v_gene: TRBV3-1/TRBV3-2
abundance: NA

CDR3aa: CASSSDRGHGETQYF
CDR3nt: TGTGCCAGCAGTTCGGACAGGGGGCATGGAGAGACCCAGTACTTC
j_gene: TRBJ2-5
d_gene: TRBD1
v_gene: TRBV6-5
abundance: NA

CDR3aa: CASSVEFSGGTDTQYF
CDR3nt: TGTGCCAGCAGCGTAGAATTTAGCGGGGGCACAGATACGCAGTATTTT
j_gene: TRBJ2-3
d_gene: TRBD2
v_gene: TRBV9
abundance: NA

CDR3aa: CASSLVGSYSGANVLTF
CDR3nt: TGTGCCAGCAGCTTAGTGGGCAGTTATTCTGGGGCCAACGTCCTGACTTTC
j_gene: TRBJ2-6
d_gene: NA
v_gene: TRBV7-6
abundance: NA

CDR3aa: CASSKSDRGPYEQYF
CDR3nt: TGTGCCAGCAGCAAATCGGACAGGGGACCCTACGAGCAGTACTTC
j_gene: TRBJ2-7
d_gene: NA
v_gene: TRBV21-1
abundance: once

CDR3aa: CASSLFPYEQYF
CDR3nt: TGTGCCAGCAGTTTATTTCCCTACGAGCAGTACTTC
j_gene: TRBJ2-7
d_gene: NA
v_gene: TRBV28
abundance: NA

CDR3aa: CASSLGGVLPNTQYF
CDR3nt: TGTGCCAGCAGCTTGGGCGGGGTCCTACCCAATACGCAGTATTTT
j_gene: TRBJ2-3
d_gene: NA
v_gene: TRBV5-4
abundance: NA

CDR3aa: CASSLPSGGATDTQYF
CDR3nt: TGTGCCAGCAGTTTACCCAGCGGGGGGGCTACAGATACGCAGTATTTT
j_gene: TRBJ2-3
d_gene: TRBD2
v_gene: TRBV28
abundance: NA

CDR3aa: CSAKDTEAFF
CDR3nt: TGCAGTGCTAAGGACACTGAAGCTTTCTTT
j_gene: TRBJ1-1
d_gene: NA
v_gene: TRBV20-1
abundance: NA

CDR3aa: CASRPIGGSDTQYF
CDR3nt: TGTGCCAGCAGGCCCATAGGAGGGTCAGATACGCAGTATTTT
j_gene: TRBJ2-3
d_gene: NA
v_gene: TRBV3-1/TRBV3-2
abundance: NA

CDR3aa: CASSVTLGVYNEQFF
CDR3nt: TGTGCCAGCAGCGTTACGTTGGGGGTCTACAATGAGCAGTTCTTC
j_gene: TRBJ2-1
d_gene: NA
v_gene: TRBV9
abundance: NA

CDR3aa: CASSWGLVYNEQFF
CDR3nt: TGCGCCAGCAGCTGGGGACTAGTATACAATGAGCAGTTCTTC
j_gene: TRBJ2-1
d_gene: TRBD2
v_gene: TRBV5-1
abundance: NA

CDR3aa: CASSSGTGGLIREQFF
CDR3nt: TGTGCCAGCAGCTCCGGGACAGGGGGCTTAATAAGGGAGCAGTTCTTC
j_gene: TRBJ2-1
d_gene: TRBD1
v_gene: TRBV7-3
abundance: NA

CDR3aa: CASSQGQGVNEQFF
CDR3nt: TGTGCCAGTAGCCAAGGACAGGGGGTCAATGAGCAGTTCTTC
j_gene: TRBJ2-1
d_gene: TRBD1
v_gene: TRBV19
abundance: NA